This T cell receptor (beta chain) was sequenced in a study of neurological immune-mediated disorders. This clonotype came up many times. The antigen is unknown. Findings and limits, study-wide: HTLV-1-associated myelopathy showed the most TCR clonal expansion; multiple sclerosis the least, below healthy controls.

cDNA was made by 5'RACE with 10-nucleotide random UMIs. TCRdb reprocessed the 5' RACE reads with MiXCR, giving one entry per CDR3 protein. The sample lists tens of thousands of distinct CDR3 sequences, over 20% occurring once. Germline V lookup: CDR1 SGHRS, CDR2 YFSETQ. V lost 3 bases to trimming and J lost 0 bases; unmatched junction nucleotides: 3. This CDR3 has 14 residues. The TCR was taken from a woman aged 70-85 years in good health. This rearrangement joins TRBV5-1 to TRBJ2-7, with TRBD1 matching 7 bases. The sequenced sample was PBMCs. The CDR3 spells CASSSGQTSYEQYF. In DNA, the CDR3 is TGCGCCAGCAGCTCGGGACAGACCTCCTACGAGCAGTACTTC. The variable domain in full, with the rest retrieved from reference TRBV5-1 and TRBJ2-7, is KAGVTQTPRYLIKTRGQQVTLSCSPISGHRSVSWYQQTPGQGLQFLFEYFSETQRNKGNFPGRFSGRQFSNSRSEMNVSTLELGDSALYLCASSSGQTSYEQYFGPGTRLTVT.